This TCR beta chain emerged from a study of T-cell memory formation after mild COVID-19. TCRdb processed the 5' RACE reads anew with MiXCR; each CDR3 protein has one entry. Of approximately 400,000 distinct CDR3 sequences in the sample, approximately 18% are singletons; the top ten hold approximately 21%. V shed 4 bases and J shed 3 bases, with 14 bases lying between them. The germline V gene has CDR1 SGHRS and CDR2 YFSETQ. The CDR3 spans 14 residues. The TCR originated in a man between 18 and 29 years old who had mild COVID-19 (a few samples of this study predate the infection). Cell type and time point are not known. Sequencing was performed on PBMCs or a T cell subset sorted from them (not recorded which). This chain links TRBV5-1 with TRBJ2-7, with a weak D call TRBD2 (6 bases). The CDR3: CASSQNSGVYEQYF. As DNA, the CDR3 is TGCGCCAGCAGCCAAAATTCGGGAGTCTACGAGCAGTACTTC.